This T cell receptor (beta chain) was sequenced during a study of T cells of healthy individuals. This clonotype occurred many times. TCRdb redid the calling of the 5' RACE reads with MiXCR, one entry per CDR3 protein. The table shows tens of thousands of distinct CDR3 sequences, with more than 4.5% occurring only once. Trimming pared 6 bases from V and 11 bases from J, leaving 19 bases between. CDR1 is SGHAT and CDR2 is FQNNGV in the germline V gene. This CDR3 contains 13 residues. The receptor was derived from a human donor in good health. This chain uses TRBV11-2 with TRBJ1-1; D not resolved. In DNA form, the CDR3 reads TGTGCCAGCAGGAAAGTACAGAGCATTGACGCTTTCTTT. It is translated as CASRKVQSIDAFF.